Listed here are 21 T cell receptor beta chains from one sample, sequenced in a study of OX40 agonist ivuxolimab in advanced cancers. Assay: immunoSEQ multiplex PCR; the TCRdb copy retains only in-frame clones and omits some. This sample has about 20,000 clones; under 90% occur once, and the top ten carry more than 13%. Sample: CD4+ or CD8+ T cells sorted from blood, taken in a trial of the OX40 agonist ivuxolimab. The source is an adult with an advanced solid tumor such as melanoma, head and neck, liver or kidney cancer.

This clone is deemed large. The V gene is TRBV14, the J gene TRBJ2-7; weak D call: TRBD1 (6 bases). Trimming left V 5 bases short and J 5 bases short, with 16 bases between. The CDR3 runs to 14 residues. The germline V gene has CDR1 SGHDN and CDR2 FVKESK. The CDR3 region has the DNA TGTGCCAGCAGCAGGACAGCGTATAACCACGAGCAGTACTTC. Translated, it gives CASSRTAYNHEQYF.

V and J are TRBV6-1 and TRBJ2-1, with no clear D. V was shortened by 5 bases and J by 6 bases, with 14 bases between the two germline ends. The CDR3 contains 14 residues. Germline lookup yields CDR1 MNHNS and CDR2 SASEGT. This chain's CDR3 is CASSKGAEGNEQFF. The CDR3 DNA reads TGTGCCAGCAGTAAGGGTGCCGAAGGCAATGAGCAGTTCTTC.

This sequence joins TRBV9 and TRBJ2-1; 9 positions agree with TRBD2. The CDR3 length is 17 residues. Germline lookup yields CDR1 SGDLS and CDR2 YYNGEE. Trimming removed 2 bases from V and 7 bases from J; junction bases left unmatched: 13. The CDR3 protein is CASSVTPAGGPGNEQFF. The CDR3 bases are TGTGCCAGCAGCGTTACCCCCGCGGGAGGGCCGGGGAATGAGCAGTTCTTC.

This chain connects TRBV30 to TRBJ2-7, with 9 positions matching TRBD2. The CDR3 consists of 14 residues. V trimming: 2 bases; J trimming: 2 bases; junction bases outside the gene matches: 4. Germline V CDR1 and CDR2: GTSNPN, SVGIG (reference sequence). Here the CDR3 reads CAWSRASGAYEQYF. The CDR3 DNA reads TGTGCCTGGAGTCGGGCTAGCGGGGCCTACGAGCAGTACTTC. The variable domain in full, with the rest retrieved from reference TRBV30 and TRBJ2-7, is SQTIHQWPATLVQPVGSPLSLECTVEGTSNPNLYWYRQAAGRGLQLLFYSVGIGQISSEVPQNLSASRPQDRQFILSSKKLLLSDSGFYLCAWSRASGAYEQYFGPGTRLTVT.

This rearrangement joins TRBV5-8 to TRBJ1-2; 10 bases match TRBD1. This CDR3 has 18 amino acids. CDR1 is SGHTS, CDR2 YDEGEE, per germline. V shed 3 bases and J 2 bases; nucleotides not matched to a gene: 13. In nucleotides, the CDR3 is TGTGCCAGCAGCTCCCTGGGCGGGTCGACAGGGGGCAACTATGGCTACACCTTC. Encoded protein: CASSSLGGSTGGNYGYTF. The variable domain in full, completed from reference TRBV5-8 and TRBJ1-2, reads EAGVTQSPTHLIKTRGQQATLRCSPISGHTSVYWYQQALGLGLQFLLWYDEGEERNRGNFPPRFSGRQFPNYSSELNVNALELEDSALYLCASSSLGGSTGGNYGYTFGSGTRLTVV.

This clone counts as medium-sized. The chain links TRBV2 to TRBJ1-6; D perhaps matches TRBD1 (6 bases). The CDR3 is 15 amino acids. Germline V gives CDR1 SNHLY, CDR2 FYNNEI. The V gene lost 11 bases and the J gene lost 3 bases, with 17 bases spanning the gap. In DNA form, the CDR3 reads TGTGCCGGACGGAGGGGGGACAACTATAATTCACCCCTCCACTTT. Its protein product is CAGRRGDNYNSPLHF. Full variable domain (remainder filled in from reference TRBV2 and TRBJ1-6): EPEVTQTPSHQVTQMGQEVILRCVPISNHLYFYWYRQILGQKVEFLVSFYNNEISEKSEIFDDQFSVERPDGSNFTLKIRSTKLEDSAMYFCAGRRGDNYNSPLHFGNGTRLTVT.

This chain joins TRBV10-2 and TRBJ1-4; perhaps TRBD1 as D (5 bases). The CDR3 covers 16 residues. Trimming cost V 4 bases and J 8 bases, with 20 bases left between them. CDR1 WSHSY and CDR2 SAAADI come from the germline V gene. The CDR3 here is CASSAFTGTDGEKLFF. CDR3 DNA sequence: TGCGCCAGCAGTGCTTTTACAGGCACCGATGGAGAAAAACTGTTTTTT.

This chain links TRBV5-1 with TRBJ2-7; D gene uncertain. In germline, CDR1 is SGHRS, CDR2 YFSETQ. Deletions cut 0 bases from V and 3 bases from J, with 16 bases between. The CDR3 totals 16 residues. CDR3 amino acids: CASSLVTAPPVYEQYF. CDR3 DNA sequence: TGCGCCAGCAGCTTGGTGACGGCTCCCCCCGTCTACGAGCAGTACTTC.

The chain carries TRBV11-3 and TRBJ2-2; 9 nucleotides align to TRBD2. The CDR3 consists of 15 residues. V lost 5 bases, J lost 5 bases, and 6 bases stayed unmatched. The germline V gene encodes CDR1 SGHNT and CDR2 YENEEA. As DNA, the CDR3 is TGTGCCAGCAGCCGGAAGGGACTAGCAACCGGGGAGCTGTTTTTT. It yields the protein CASSRKGLATGELFF.

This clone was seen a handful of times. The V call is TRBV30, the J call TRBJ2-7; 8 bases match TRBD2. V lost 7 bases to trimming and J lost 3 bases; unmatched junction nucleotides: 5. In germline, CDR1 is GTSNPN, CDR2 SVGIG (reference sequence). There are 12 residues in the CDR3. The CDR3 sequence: CASTGGGYEQYF. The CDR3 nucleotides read TGTGCCTCCACCGGGGGGGGCTACGAGCAGTACTTC. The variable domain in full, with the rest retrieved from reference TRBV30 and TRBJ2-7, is SQTIHQWPATLVQPVGSPLSLECTVEGTSNPNLYWYRQAAGRGLQLLFYSVGIGQISSEVPQNLSASRPQDRQFILSSKKLLLSDSGFYLCASTGGGYEQYFGPGTRLTVT.

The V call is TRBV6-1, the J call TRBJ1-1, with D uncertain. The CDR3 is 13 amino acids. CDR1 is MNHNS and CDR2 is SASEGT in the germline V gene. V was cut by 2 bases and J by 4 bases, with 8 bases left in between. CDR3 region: CASSEFKGTEAFF. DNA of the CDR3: TGTGCCAGCAGTGAATTTAAGGGCACTGAAGCTTTCTTT.

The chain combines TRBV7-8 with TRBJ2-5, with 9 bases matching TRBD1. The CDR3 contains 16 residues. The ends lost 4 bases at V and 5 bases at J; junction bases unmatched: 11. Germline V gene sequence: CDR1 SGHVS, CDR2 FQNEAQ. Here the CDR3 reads CASSSTGGAGRETQYF. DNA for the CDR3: TGTGCCAGCAGCTCCACAGGGGGCGCGGGCCGGGAGACCCAGTACTTC.

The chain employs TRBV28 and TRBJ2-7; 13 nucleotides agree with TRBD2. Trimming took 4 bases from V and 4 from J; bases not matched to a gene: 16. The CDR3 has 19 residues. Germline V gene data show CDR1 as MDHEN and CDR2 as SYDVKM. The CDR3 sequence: CASSSKMTSGRSPGYEQYF. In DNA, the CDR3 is TGTGCCAGCAGTTCGAAAATGACTAGCGGGAGGTCCCCGGGGTACGAGCAGTACTTC. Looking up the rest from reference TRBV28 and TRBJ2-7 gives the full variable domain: DVKVTQSSRYLVKRTGEKVFLECVQDMDHENMFWYRQDPGLGLRLIYFSYDVKMKEKGDIPEGYSVSREKKERFSLILESASTNQTSMYLCASSSKMTSGRSPGYEQYFGPGTRLTVT.

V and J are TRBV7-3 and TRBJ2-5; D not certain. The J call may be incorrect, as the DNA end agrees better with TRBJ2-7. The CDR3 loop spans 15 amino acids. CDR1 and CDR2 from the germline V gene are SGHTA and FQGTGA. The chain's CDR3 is CASSMVGGSSYEQYF. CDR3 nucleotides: TGTGCCAGCAGCATGGTGGGTGGTAGCTCCTACGAGCAGTACTTC.

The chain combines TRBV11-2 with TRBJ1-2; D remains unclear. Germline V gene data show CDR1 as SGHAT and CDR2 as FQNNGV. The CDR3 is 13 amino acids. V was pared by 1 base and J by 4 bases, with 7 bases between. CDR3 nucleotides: TGTGCCAGCAGCTTAGGGCTTTCCTATGGCTACACCTTC. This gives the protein CASSLGLSYGYTF. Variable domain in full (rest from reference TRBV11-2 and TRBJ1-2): EAGVAQSPRYKIIEKRQSVAFWCNPISGHATLYWYQQILGQGPKLLIQFQNNGVVDDSQLPKDRFSAERLKGVDSTLKIQPAKLEDSAVYLCASSLGLSYGYTFGSGTRLTVV.

This CDR3 reads CASSFSGTISTDTQYF. CDR3 nucleotides: TGTGCCAGCAGTTTCTCCGGGACTATCAGCACAGATACGCAGTATTTT. V is TRBV28 and J is TRBJ2-3, with 7 bases fitting TRBD2. Germline V gene lookup returns CDR1 MDHEN and CDR2 SYDVKM. The CDR3 runs 16 residues. J lost 0 bases, V lost 3 bases, and 6 bases had no gene match.

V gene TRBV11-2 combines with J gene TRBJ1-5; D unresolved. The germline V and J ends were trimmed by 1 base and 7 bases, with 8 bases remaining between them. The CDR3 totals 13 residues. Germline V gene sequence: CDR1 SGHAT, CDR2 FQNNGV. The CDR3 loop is CASSLALAQPQHF. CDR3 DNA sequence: TGTGCCAGCAGCTTAGCTCTAGCGCAGCCCCAGCATTTT.

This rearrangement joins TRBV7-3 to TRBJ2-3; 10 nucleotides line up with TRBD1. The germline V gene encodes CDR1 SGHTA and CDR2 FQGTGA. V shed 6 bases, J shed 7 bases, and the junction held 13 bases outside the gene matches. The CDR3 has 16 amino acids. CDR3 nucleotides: TGTGCCAGCAGTGTGGGGACAGGGGCTTTCCAGAATACGCAGTATTTT. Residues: CASSVGTGAFQNTQYF.

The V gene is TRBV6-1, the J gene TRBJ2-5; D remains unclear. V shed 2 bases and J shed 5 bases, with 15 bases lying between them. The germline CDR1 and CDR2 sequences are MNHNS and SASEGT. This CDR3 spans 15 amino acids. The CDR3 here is CASSEMFQERETQYF. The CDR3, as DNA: TGTGCCAGCAGTGAAATGTTCCAGGAGAGGGAGACCCAGTACTTC.

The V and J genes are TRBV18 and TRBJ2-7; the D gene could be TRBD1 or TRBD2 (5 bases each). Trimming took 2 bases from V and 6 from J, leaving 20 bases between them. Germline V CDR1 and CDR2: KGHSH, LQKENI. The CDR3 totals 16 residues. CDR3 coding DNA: TGTGCCAGCTCACCATTCACGGGACGGACCGTGGGCGAGCAGTACTTC. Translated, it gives CASSPFTGRTVGEQYF.

CDR3 region: CASSLNGGIYNSPLHF. The CDR3 nucleotides read TGCGCCAGCAGCTTGAACGGGGGAATCTATAATTCACCCCTCCACTTT. The chain carries TRBV5-1 and TRBJ1-6, with a possible D match to TRBD1 (5 bases). V lost 1 base and J 3 bases, leaving 11 bases between the germline ends. CDR1 SGHRS and CDR2 YFSETQ come from the germline V gene. The CDR3 length is 16 residues.